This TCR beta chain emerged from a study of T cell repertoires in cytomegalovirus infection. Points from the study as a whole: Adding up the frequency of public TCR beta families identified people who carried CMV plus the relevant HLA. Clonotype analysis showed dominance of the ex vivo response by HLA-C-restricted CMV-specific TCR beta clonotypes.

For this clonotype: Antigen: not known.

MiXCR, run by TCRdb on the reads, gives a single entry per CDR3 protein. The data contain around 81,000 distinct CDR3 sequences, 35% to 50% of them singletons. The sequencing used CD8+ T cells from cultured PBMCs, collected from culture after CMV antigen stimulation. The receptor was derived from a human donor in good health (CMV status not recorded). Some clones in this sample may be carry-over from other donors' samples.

The CDR3 sequence is CASSQVRAEANVLTF. Here the CDR3 DNA reads TGCGCCAGCAGCCAAGTGCGGGCGGAGGCCAACGTCCTGACTTTC. V and J are TRBV4-3 and TRBJ2-6; weak D call: TRBD2 (5 bases). Germline V gives CDR1 LGHNA, CDR2 YSLEER. The V end lost 1 base, the J end lost 6 bases, and 10 bases lay between the germline ends. This CDR3 spans 15 amino acids.